The 5 T cell receptor beta chains in this list originate from one sample, sequenced in a study of cytomegalovirus exposure and HLA in healthy donors. The PCR had 60 Vbeta and 13 Jbeta primers. Libraries were prepared by immunoSEQ multiplex PCR; TCRdb keeps only in-frame clonotypes and omits some of them. The table records about 120,000 clones, 75% to 85% of them present only once. The sample consisted of PBMCs. These receptors all stem from a man in his thirties or forties in good health and CMV-seropositive.

Details on this clone: At one end, the junction sequence differs from germline, possibly due to a read error. The chain couples TRBV5-8 to TRBJ1-3; no clear D. Germline CDR1 is SGHTS and CDR2 is YDEGEE. The CDR3 covers 12 residues. CDR3 amino acids: CTSARGGNTIYF. The CDR3 nucleotides are TGTACCAGCGCCCGAGGGGGAAACACCATATATTTT.

The sample holds one count of this clone. The V gene is TRBV11-2, the J gene TRBJ1-1, with D unresolved. Looked up from germline, CDR1 is SGHAT and CDR2 is FQNNGV. Trimming pared 5 bases from V and 2 bases from J, leaving 9 bases between. CDR3 length: 13 residues. The DNA of the CDR3 is TGTGCCAGCAGCGTCGACATAAACACTGAAGCTTTCTTT. Amino acid sequence: CASSVDINTEAFF.

CDR3 loop: CASSSPRDSYEQYF. The DNA for the CDR3 is TGTGCCAGCAGTTCCCCCAGGGACAGCTACGAGCAGTACTTC. This chain joins TRBV6-5 and TRBJ2-5; 7 positions match TRBD1. The assigned J gene may be wrong: the sequence end matches TRBJ2-7 better. The CDR3 covers 14 residues. The germline gives CDR1 MNHEY, CDR2 SVGAGI.

The chain combines TRBV10-1 with TRBJ2-1; D gene uncertain. The V end lost 6 bases, the J end lost 4 bases, and 10 bases lay between the germline ends. Looked up from germline, CDR1 is WNHNN and CDR2 is SYGVQD (reference sequence). The CDR3 contains 13 residues. This chain's CDR3 is CASSATRYNEQFF. The CDR3 DNA reads TGCGCCAGCAGCGCAACCAGGTACAATGAGCAGTTCTTC.

This chain uses TRBV30 with TRBJ1-1, with a tentative D call TRBD1 (5 bases). The CDR3 is 15 amino acids. Per the germline V gene, CDR1 is GTSNPN and CDR2 is SVGIG (reference sequence). CDR3 bases: TGTGCGATGGAGTCCCCTACGGGGGGGAACACTGAAGCTTTCTTT. Translated: CAMESPTGGNTEAFF.